These T cell receptor beta chains were read from a single sample in a study of beta chain features in type 1 diabetes. The method was immunoSEQ multiplex PCR; TCRdb's version includes in-frame clones alone and lacks a portion of them. The sample has roughly 140,000 clones, around 7% seen once. The sample taken for sequencing was central memory CD4+ T cells from blood. The receptors stem from a woman under 40 in good health. The CDR3 runs from the conserved cysteine through the conserved F or W. D genes are given only for firm matches. Some rows mark clone size as missing; the rest say once, few, many or name a class of expanded clone.

v_call,j_call,clone_size,d_call,cdr3_length,cdr3_aa,cdr3_nt
TRBV20-1,TRBJ2-7,few,TRBD2,11,CSASGGYEQYF,TGCAGTGCGAGCGGGGGCTACGAGCAGTACTTC
TRBV11-2,TRBJ2-2,-,TRBD1,15,CASSLGTGESGELFF,TGTGCCAGCAGCTTAGGGACAGGGGAAAGCGGGGAGCTGTTTTTT
TRBV14,TRBJ2-2,-,-,15,CASSQDLRRGGELFF,TGTGCCAGCAGCCAAGATCTTCGACGGGGAGGGGAGCTGTTTTTT
TRBV5-1,TRBJ2-6,few,TRBD2,18,CASSLNGEGRSGANVLTF,TGCGCCAGCAGCTTGAACGGGGAGGGAAGGTCTGGGGCCAACGTCCTGACTTTC
TRBV5-5,TRBJ2-7,-,-,14,CASSLWLEDYEQYF,TGTGCCAGCAGCTTGTGGCTCGAAGACTACGAGCAGTACTTC
TRBV7-2,TRBJ2-7,few,TRBD2,15,CASSSTGLISAEQYF,TGTGCCAGCAGCTCGACGGGACTAATATCGGCGGAGCAGTACTTC
TRBV7-3,TRBJ2-5,few,TRBD2,14,CASSRGPGGETQYF,TGTGCCAGCAGCCGGGGTCCCGGGGGGGAGACCCAGTACTTC
TRBV19,TRBJ2-2,-,TRBD1,14,CASSIPTGTGELFF,TGTGCCAGTAGTATCCCGACAGGGACCGGGGAGCTGTTTTTT
TRBV7-7,TRBJ2-3,-,TRBD2,15,CASSSSSGATGTQYF,TGTGCTAGCAGCTCGAGTAGCGGGGCCACTGGGACGCAGTATTTT
TRBV19,TRBJ2-3,few,TRBD2,15,CASSKWTSGADTQYF,TGTGCCAGTAGTAAATGGACTAGCGGAGCAGATACGCAGTATTTT
TRBV7-2,TRBJ2-2,-,TRBD2,17,CASSFLPGLATTGELFF,TGTGCCAGCAGCTTCTTACCGGGACTAGCAACCACCGGGGAGCTGTTTTTT
TRBV7-2,TRBJ1-2,few,-,13,CASSPRGSPRYTF,TGTGCCAGCAGCCCGCGGGGAAGCCCTCGCTACACCTTC
TRBV28,TRBJ2-7,-,TRBD2,16,CASSLGLAGGSYEQYF,TGTGCCAGCAGTTTAGGGCTAGCGGGAGGGTCCTACGAGCAGTACTTC
TRBV7-3,TRBJ2-5,-,TRBD2,13,CASSLGLAETQYF,TGTGCCAGCAGCCTGGGACTAGCTGAGACCCAGTACTTC
TRBV7-9,TRBJ2-7,-,TRBD1,15,CASSQTGGFSYEQYF,TGTGCCAGCAGCCAAACAGGGGGTTTCAGTTACGAGCAGTACTTC
TRBV28,TRBJ2-7,-,TRBD1,14,CATKGTGVSREQYF,TGTGCCACTAAGGGGACAGGGGTGTCTCGCGAGCAGTACTTC
TRBV19,TRBJ2-1,few,TRBD2,17,CASSISRLAETNNEQFF,TGTGCCAGTAGTATATCCCGACTAGCGGAGACTAACAATGAGCAGTTCTTC
TRBV11-3,TRBJ2-1,few,TRBD1,15,CASSPGDSSYNEQFF,TGTGCCAGCAGCCCAGGGGACAGCTCCTACAATGAGCAGTTCTTC
TRBV7-2,TRBJ2-3,-,-,15,CASSLGGIRTDTQYF,TGTGCCAGCAGCTTAGGCGGGATTCGCACAGATACGCAGTATTTT
TRBV27,TRBJ2-7,few,TRBD1,12,CASSTGTVGQYF,TGTGCCAGCAGTACCGGGACAGTTGGGCAGTACTTC
TRBV7-2,TRBJ2-3,-,-,12,CASSPSTDTQYF,TGTGCCAGCAGCCCAAGCACAGATACGCAGTATTTT
TRBV7-2,TRBJ1-1,-,TRBD1,16,CASRPPDDRGNTEAFF,TGTGCCAGCAGACCCCCAGATGACAGGGGGAACACTGAAGCTTTCTTT
TRBV29-1,TRBJ1-1,many,-,13,CSVTTVMNTEAFF,TGCAGCGTAACAACAGTCATGAACACTGAAGCTTTCTTT
TRBV7-2,TRBJ2-7,few,-,17,CASSLSRDFRSSYEQYF,TGTGCCAGCAGCCTCTCCCGGGACTTTAGGAGCTCCTACGAGCAGTACTTC
TRBV6-1,TRBJ2-4,once,TRBD1,16,CASSGVGTAAKNIQYF,TGTGCCAGCAGTGGGGTAGGGACAGCAGCCAAAAACATTCAGTACTTC
TRBV7-6,TRBJ2-2,-,TRBD2,16,CASSPTGLLNTGELFF,TGTGCCAGCAGCCCCACGGGACTACTAAACACCGGGGAGCTGTTTTTT
TRBV7-9,TRBJ2-1,-,TRBD2,15,CASSPGGFVYNEQFF,TGTGCCAGCAGCCCGGGAGGATTTGTGTACAATGAGCAGTTCTTC
TRBV7-2,TRBJ2-3,-,-,16,CASSLGDLISTDTQYF,TGTGCCAGCAGCTTGGGGGACTTAATTAGCACAGATACGCAGTATTTT
TRBV6-1,TRBJ2-2,-,TRBD1,15,CATVVTGGSTGELFF,TGTGCCACCGTCGTGACAGGGGGGTCGACCGGGGAGCTGTTTTTT
TRBV28,TRBJ2-7,-,-,18,CASSTSTWTSGANYEQYF,-
TRBV7-2,TRBJ1-1,-,-,13,CASSSIGDTEAFF,TGTGCCAGCAGCTCTATCGGGGACACTGAAGCTTTCTTT
TRBV5-4,TRBJ2-7,few,TRBD2,19,CASSQAWVTSGGSSYEQYF,TGTGCCAGCAGCCAAGCCTGGGTCACTAGCGGGGGAAGCTCCTACGAGCAGTACTTC
TRBV7-8,TRBJ1-2,few,-,15,CASSLEAQGNVGYTF,TGTGCCAGCAGCTTAGAGGCCCAGGGAAATGTTGGCTACACCTTC
TRBV28,TRBJ1-1,few,-,12,CASSFSGTEAFF,TGTGCCAGCAGTTTTAGTGGGACAGAAGCTTTCTTT
TRBV28,TRBJ1-4,-,TRBD1,14,CASKEGGFREKLFF,TGTGCCAGCAAGGAAGGGGGCTTTCGTGAAAAACTGTTTTTT
TRBV19,TRBJ2-1,many,TRBD1,14,CASSYPGQGNEQFF,TGTGCCAGTAGTTACCCCGGACAGGGTAATGAGCAGTTCTTC